This record looks at one T cell receptor (beta chain) sequence and its context. This sample was taken from a study of blood T cell repertoires in COVID-19. Germline lookup yields CDR1 SGHTA and CDR2 FQGNSA. V was clipped by 4 bases and J by 14 bases; unmatched bases: 11. The length of the CDR3 is 14 residues. Method: immunoSEQ multiplex PCR; TCRdb's copy keeps in-frame clones and lacks some. Of about 14,000 clones listed, about 73% are singletons. The TCR was taken from a boy younger than 10 with active or convalescent COVID-19. This sequence joins TRBV7-2 and TRBJ2-1, with 10 bases matching TRBD2. Sequenced input: peripheral blood. The DNA of the CDR3 is TGTGCCAGCAGCTCCCTAAGCGGGGGGGATTTAAAGTTCTTC. Encoded protein: CASSSLSGGDLKFF.